This is a list of T cell receptor beta chains from one sample in a study of T cell changes during pregnancy in multiple sclerosis. TCRdb's table, derived via immunoSEQ multiplex PCR, lists solely in-frame clones and lacks some. Among 60,000 or so clones, roughly 92% were seen once, and the ten largest hold 0.75% to 0.95%. Sequencing was performed on peripheral blood, taken in the first trimester of pregnancy. The receptors derive from a female donor with multiple sclerosis, enrolled in a pregnancy study. The CDR3 runs from the conserved cysteine through the conserved F or W. Fields, in order: J gene, V gene, clone size, D gene, CDR3 protein, CDR3 DNA. The D gene is left open where the match is weak. Clone size appears in some rows only: once, few, many, or a class for an expanded clone.

>TRBJ2-7|TRBV10-3|NA|NA
CAISALGGGSYEQYF
TGTGCCATCAGTGCTTTGGGGGGTGGGTCCTACGAGCAGTACTTC
>TRBJ2-7|TRBV10-3|NA|TRBD1
CAIRDRGGSYEQYF
TGTGCCATCCGCGACAGGGGTGGTTCCTACGAGCAGTACTTC
>TRBJ2-5|TRBV7-2|NA|TRBD2
CASSLWGTGGGVTQYF
TGTGCCAGCAGCCTATGGGGCACTGGCGGGGGGGTGACCCAGTACTTC
>TRBJ1-1|TRBV7-8|NA|TRBD1
CASSFWDRENTEAFF
TGTGCCAGCAGCTTTTGGGACAGGGAAAACACTGAAGCTTTCTTT
>TRBJ1-1|TRBV18|few|NA
CASSPEVDTEAFF
TGTGCCAGCTCACCGGAGGTGGACACTGAAGCTTTCTTT
>TRBJ2-7|TRBV7-3|NA|TRBD1
CASSPDRGSHEQYF
TGTGCCAGCAGCCCAGACAGGGGCTCACACGAGCAGTACTTC
>TRBJ1-4|TRBV4-1|NA|NA
CASSQDGDGREDEKLFF
TGCGCCAGCAGCCAAGATGGGGACGGACGGGAGGATGAAAAACTGTTTTTT
>TRBJ2-2|TRBV10-3|NA|TRBD1
CAIQAGTGGTGELFF
TGTGCCATCCAGGCCGGGACAGGGGGCACCGGGGAGCTGTTTTTT
>TRBJ2-7|TRBV2|NA|NA
CASSDIDRNEQYF
TGTGCCAGCAGTGATATAGACAGAAACGAGCAGTACTTC
>TRBJ2-7|TRBV7-2|once|TRBD1
CASSWTGLNYEQYF
TGTGCCAGCAGCTGGACAGGGCTTAACTACGAGCAGTACTTC
>TRBJ2-5|TRBV29-1|NA|NA
CSVDGRSEETQYF
TGCAGCGTTGATGGCAGATCAGAAGAGACCCAGTACTTC
>TRBJ2-7|TRBV7-2|NA|NA
CASSRGGTADYYEQYF
TGTGCCAGCAGCAGAGGCGGGACAGCTGATTACTACGAGCAGTACTTC
>TRBJ2-7|TRBV6-1|NA|NA
CASSAWDTSYEQYF
TGTGCCAGCAGTGCATGGGACACCTCCTACGAGCAGTACTTC
>TRBJ1-2|TRBV18|NA|NA
CASSLQGSGAHLWGYTF
TGTGCCAGCTCACTACAAGGATCAGGGGCGCACCTATGGGGCTACACCTTC
>TRBJ1-4|TRBV18|NA|NA
CASSPPYGEAPGEKLFF
TGTGCCAGCTCACCACCGTACGGGGAGGCGCCGGGTGAAAAACTGTTTTTT
>TRBJ1-1|TRBV7-3|few|NA
CASSLYGNTEAFF
TGTGCCAGCAGCTTATACGGGAACACTGAAGCTTTCTTT
>TRBJ1-2|TRBV2|NA|TRBD1
CASRSTGERNYGYTF
TGTGCCAGCAGATCGACAGGGGAGCGAAACTATGGCTACACCTTC
>TRBJ1-1|TRBV9|few|TRBD1
CASSARQGTGTEAFF
TGTGCCAGCAGCGCCCGACAGGGGACGGGCACTGAAGCTTTCTTT
>TRBJ2-5|TRBV9|NA|TRBD1
CASSPRHTGGEEYF
TGTGCCAGCAGCCCGCGCCACACAGGGGGAGAGGAGTACTTC
>TRBJ1-2|TRBV19|NA|NA
CASSIVDSSRGYTF
TGTGCCAGTAGTATAGTTGACAGCTCCCGTGGCTACACCTTC
>TRBJ2-7|TRBV19|NA|TRBD1
CASRDRGTYEQYF
TGTGCCAGTAGGGACAGGGGAACCTACGAGCAGTACTTC
>TRBJ2-2|TRBV6-5|NA|NA
CASRAHTGELFF
TGTGCCAGCAGGGCCCACACCGGGGAGCTGTTTTTT